There are a few counts of the clone carrying this T cell receptor beta chain. The data are from a study of blood T cells in healthy people across ages. CDR3 length equals 15 residues. Per germline, CDR1 MNHEY and CDR2 SMNVEV (reference sequence). Trimming cost V 3 bases and J 2 bases, with 11 bases left between them. A J-beta primer mix and a sample-barcoded 5' primer were used in a second PCR of about 7 to 11 cycles. TCRdb itself ran the 5' RACE reads through MiXCR, one entry per CDR3 protein. The repertoire includes fewer than 700,000 distinct CDR3 sequences, roughly 48% of them detected once, and under 30% sits in the top ten.

The chain couples TRBV27 to TRBJ2-4; D may be TRBD1 (5 bases). Sequenced material: blood. The TCR originated in a man older than 75 in good health. The CDR3 spells CASSFHAGPKNIQYF. The DNA for the CDR3 is TGTGCCAGCAGTTTTCATGCAGGGCCCAAAAACATTCAGTACTTC.